The 30 T cell receptor beta chains listed next were all sequenced from one sample in a study of control samples from healthy donors and cancer patients. Here immunoSEQ multiplex PCR was the method, and the copy in TCRdb shows in-frame clones only, minus some. The sample lists 120,000 or so clones; over 85% were seen once. Sequenced material: blood. The receptors come from a young man in good health.

This chain joins TRBV9 and TRBJ2-1; the D call may be TRBD1 or TRBD2 (5 bases each). Germline V CDR1 and CDR2: SGDLS, YYNGEE. The V gene lost 4 bases and the J gene lost 3 bases, with 17 bases spanning the gap. This CDR3 comprises 16 residues. CDR3 sequence: CASSPELGRRYNEQFF. The DNA of the CDR3 is TGTGCCAGCAGCCCCGAACTGGGACGCCGCTACAATGAGCAGTTCTTC. The variable domain in full, with the rest retrieved from reference TRBV9 and TRBJ2-1, is DSGVTQTPKHLITATGQRVTLRCSPRSGDLSVYWYQQSLDQGLQFLIQYYNGEERAKGNILERFSAQQFPDLHSELNLSSLELGDSALYFCASSPELGRRYNEQFFGPGTRLTVL.

The chain is built from TRBV3-1 (or the pseudogene TRBV3-2) and TRBJ1-2; D uncertain. CDR3 length: 14 amino acids. Germline CDR1 and CDR2: LGHDT and YNNKEL (reference sequence). The V end was cut by 2 bases, the J end by 0 bases, with 7 bases between. Here the CDR3 reads CASSQTGPNYGYTF. The CDR3 DNA is TGTGCCAGCAGCCAAACCGGGCCTAACTATGGCTACACCTTC.

The chain links TRBV5-8 to TRBJ1-2; 9 bases map to TRBD1. The CDR3 has 15 residues. Losses at the gene ends were 3 bases for V and 4 bases for J; bases not matched to a gene: 7. Germline CDR1 and CDR2: SGHTS and YDEGEE. Here the CDR3 DNA reads TGTGCCAGCAGCTGGTGGACAGGGGTCCTCTATGGCTACACCTTC. Protein: CASSWWTGVLYGYTF. Full variable domain (missing parts from reference TRBV5-8 and TRBJ1-2): EAGVTQSPTHLIKTRGQQATLRCSPISGHTSVYWYQQALGLGLQFLLWYDEGEERNRGNFPPRFSGRQFPNYSSELNVNALELEDSALYLCASSWWTGVLYGYTFGSGTRLTVV.

The chain has TRBV4-3 and TRBJ2-6; 7 nucleotides agree with TRBD2. The CDR3 spans 17 residues. V was clipped by 1 base and J by 3 bases; unmatched bases: 6. Germline-derived CDR1 and CDR2 are LGHNA and YSLEER. CDR3 loop: CASSQAERGGGANVLTF. The CDR3 coding sequence is TGCGCCAGCAGCCAAGCAGAGCGGGGAGGTGGGGCCAACGTCCTGACTTTC.

In its sample, this clone was seen once. The gene calls are TRBV27 and TRBJ1-1; 7 positions agree with TRBD1. V lost 5 bases to trimming and J lost 2 bases; unmatched junction nucleotides: 5. CDR1 and CDR2 from the germline V gene are MNHEY and SMNVEV (reference sequence). This CDR3 spans 14 amino acids. The CDR3 sequence: CASSPRQGNTEAFF. The DNA of the CDR3 is TGTGCCAGCAGTCCGCGACAGGGTAACACTGAAGCTTTCTTT.

The CDR3 DNA reads TGTGCCAGCAGCGACTCGCGGGGAGGGGACACTGAAGCTTTCTTT. This encodes CASSDSRGGDTEAFF. The rearrangement uses TRBV7-6 and TRBJ1-1, with D possibly matching TRBD1 (5 bases). The V end was cut by 5 bases, the J end by 3 bases, with 16 bases between. This CDR3 has 15 amino acids. Germline V gene data show CDR1 as SGHVS and CDR2 as FNYEAQ.

Concerning this clone itself: The junction does not match germline at one end; this may be a read error. The chain joins TRBV5-4 to TRBJ1-5; D not resolved. The CDR3 is 16 residues long. From germline, CDR1 is SGHNT and CDR2 YYREEE (reference sequence). This CDR3 is CASSLDGGNSNRPQHF. CDR3 in DNA: TGTGCCAGCAGCTTGGACGGAGGTAATAGCAATCGGCCCCAGCATTTT.

This clone was counted once. V is TRBV2 and J is TRBJ2-2; D possibly corresponds to TRBD1 (6 bases). The CDR3 runs to 14 residues. The V and J ends lost 4 bases and 10 bases respectively, with 16 bases between them. Germline V gene lookup returns CDR1 SNHLY and CDR2 FYNNEI. The CDR3 DNA is TGTGCCAGCAGTGTGCGGGCAGGGGTTGTGGAGCTGTTTTTT. Translating it yields CASSVRAGVVELFF.

This chain joins TRBV13 and TRBJ2-5; perhaps TRBD2 as D (6 bases). Germline V gives CDR1 PRHDT, CDR2 FYEKMQ (reference sequence). V lost 3 bases, J lost 2 bases, and 10 bases lay in between. CDR3 length: 14 residues. The CDR3 nucleotides read TGTGCCAGCAGCTTTATAGCGGAGCAAGAGACCCAGTACTTC. Its translation is CASSFIAEQETQYF.

The chain recombines TRBV9 with TRBJ1-2; D remains unclear. Trimming took off 3 bases at V and 7 bases at J, with 10 bases between the two ends. The CDR3 is 12 residues long. The V gene's germline CDR1 is SGDLS and CDR2 YYNGEE. The CDR3, as DNA: TGTGCCAGCAGCGCGTCGGCTTTTGGCTACACCTTC. Translated, it gives CASSASAFGYTF.

This chain links TRBV7-2 with TRBJ2-3; D is tentatively TRBD1 or TRBD2 (5 bases each). The CDR3 has 14 residues. Trimming took off 2 bases at V and 6 bases at J, with 12 bases between the two ends. CDR1 SGHTA and CDR2 FQGNSA come from the germline V gene. CDR3: CASSLSPEGDTQYF. The CDR3 DNA follows: TGTGCCAGCAGCTTAAGCCCCGAGGGGGATACGCAGTATTTT.

The chain combines TRBV7-8 with TRBJ1-1; D not certain. The V end lost 5 bases, the J end lost 1 base, and 5 bases lay between the germline ends. CDR3 length equals 12 residues. CDR1 is SGHVS, CDR2 FQNEAQ, per germline. CDR3 protein: CASSHRNTEAFF. The DNA of the CDR3 is TGTGCCAGCAGCCACAGGAACACTGAAGCTTTCTTT.

This chain links TRBV18 with TRBJ1-1; D not certain. The germline gives CDR1 KGHSH, CDR2 LQKENI. The CDR3 length is 13 residues. V was pared by 3 bases and J by 2 bases, with 7 bases between. For the CDR3, the DNA is TGTGCCAGCTCACCCCGCGAAAACACTGAAGCTTTCTTT. Amino acid sequence: CASSPRENTEAFF.

V is TRBV24-1 and J is TRBJ1-5, with 8 bases lining up with TRBD1. Trimming took 3 bases from V and 0 from J; bases not matched to a gene: 12. This CDR3 comprises 19 residues. CDR1 is KGHDR and CDR2 is SFDVKD in the germline V gene. The CDR3 nucleotides are TGTGCCACCAGTGATAACACCGTAAGGACAGGGTATAGCAATCAGCCCCAGCATTTT. This translates into CATSDNTVRTGYSNQPQHF.

The chain joins TRBV30 to TRBJ1-6; TRBD1 agrees at 10 bases. J lost 6 bases, V lost 2 bases, and 4 bases had no gene match. The CDR3 covers 15 residues. CDR1 is GTSNPN, CDR2 SVGIG, per germline (reference sequence). In nucleotides, the CDR3 is TGTGCCTGGAGTCCGGGACAGGGGCTTAATTCACCCCTCCACTTT. Its translation is CAWSPGQGLNSPLHF.

This chain joins TRBV4-3 and TRBJ1-2; D unresolved. Germline CDR1 and CDR2: LGHNA and YSLEER. V lost 0 bases to trimming and J lost 6 bases, with 11 bases between them. This CDR3 region has 14 residues. CDR3 DNA: TGCGCCAGCAGCCAAGAATCCCCGGCTAATGGCTACACCTTC. Translation gives CASSQESPANGYTF.

The V and J genes are TRBV7-9 and TRBJ2-2, with 8 bases identical to TRBD2. Trimming cost V 4 bases and J 6 bases; bases outside gene matches: 10. The CDR3 is 16 residues long. CDR1 and CDR2 from the germline V gene are SEHNR and FQNEAQ (reference sequence). The CDR3 region is CASSSGLERGSGELFF. The CDR3 region has the DNA TGTGCCAGCAGCTCAGGACTAGAGCGGGGGTCCGGGGAGCTGTTTTTT.

DNA for the CDR3: TGTGCCAGCAGCTTAGTAGGCAGCGGGGGGGCAGGATACAATGAGCAGTTCTTC. Translation: CASSLVGSGGAGYNEQFF. The chain uses TRBV7-2 and TRBJ2-1; 10 bases map to TRBD2. Trimming cost V 1 base and J 4 bases; bases outside gene matches: 10. This CDR3 is built from 18 residues. Looked up from germline, CDR1 is SGHTA and CDR2 is FQGNSA.

This chain joins TRBV19 and TRBJ1-5; D remains unclear. The CDR3 runs to 15 residues. The V and J ends lost 3 bases and 4 bases respectively, with 13 bases between them. Germline CDR1 LNHDA, CDR2 SQIVND (reference sequence). The CDR3 nucleotides read TGTGCCAGTAGTATTGCTCAGACAATAAATCAGCCCCAGCATTTT. This sequence encodes CASSIAQTINQPQHF.

This clone appeared once. Its ends do not fully match the called genes, so a read error is possible. The chain recombines TRBV7-2 with TRBJ2-7; D tentatively reads TRBD1 or TRBD2 (6 bases each). The CDR3 has 11 amino acids. Germline CDR1 reads SGHTA; CDR2 reads FQGNSA. The CDR3 reads CASSNGGLGNF. The CDR3 nucleotides read TGTGCCAGCAGCAATGGGGGGCTGGGGAACTTC. Drawing the rest from reference TRBV7-2 and TRBJ2-7, the complete variable domain is GAGVSQSPSNKVTEKGKDVELRCDPISGHTALYWYRQSLGQGLEFLIYFQGNSAPDKSGLPSDRFSAERTGGSVSTLTIQRTQQEDSAVYLCASSNGGLGNFGPGTRLTVT.

The rearrangement joins TRBV13 to TRBJ1-6, with D hard to call. Germline loops: CDR1 PRHDT, CDR2 FYEKMQ (reference sequence). The ends were cut back, 2 bases at V and 4 bases at J, with 12 bases in the middle. CDR3 length equals 16 residues. CDR3 amino acids: CASSLQLEGYNSPLHF. CDR3 DNA sequence: TGTGCCAGCAGCTTACAGTTGGAGGGTTATAATTCACCCCTCCACTTT.

The chain is built from TRBV3-1 (or the pseudogene TRBV3-2) and TRBJ1-5; perhaps TRBD1 as D (5 bases). The germline V and J ends were trimmed by 0 bases and 7 bases, with 16 bases remaining between them. The CDR3 has 16 residues. CDR1 is LGHDT and CDR2 is YNNKEL in the germline V gene (reference sequence). The CDR3 loop is CASSQDTGQGSQPQHF. CDR3 bases: TGTGCCAGCAGCCAAGATACGGGGCAGGGCAGCCAGCCCCAGCATTTT.

This clone has just a few counts. This chain uses TRBV19 with TRBJ1-6, with 8 bases that match TRBD1. The CDR3 contains 13 residues. With V trimmed by 6 bases and J by 7 bases, 2 bases remained unmatched. Germline assignment: CDR1 LNHDA and CDR2 SQIVND (reference sequence). CDR3 bases: TGTGCCAGTAGGGACAGGGAAAATTCACCCCTCCACTTT. This encodes CASRDRENSPLHF. Full variable domain (outside the CDR3, taken from reference TRBV19 and TRBJ1-6): DGGITQSPKYLFRKEGQNVTLSCEQNLNHDAMYWYRQDPGQGLRLIYYSQIVNDFQKGDIAEGYSVSREKKESFPLTVTSAQKNPTAFYLCASRDRENSPLHFGNGTRLTVT.

V gene TRBV4-3 combines with J gene TRBJ1-1; no clear D gene. Trimming cost V 3 bases and J 4 bases, with 6 bases left between them. Germline V gives CDR1 LGHNA, CDR2 YSLEER. This CDR3 is 12 amino acids long. CDR3 sequence: CASSHGRTEAFF. As DNA, the CDR3 is TGCGCCAGCAGCCATGGCCGCACTGAAGCTTTCTTT.

V gene TRBV5-4 combines with J gene TRBJ2-3; 10 nucleotides align to TRBD2. The junction had 6 bases not matched to a gene; V was cut back by 1 base and J by 4 bases. The CDR3 is made up of 16 amino acids. Germline V gene sequence: CDR1 SGHNT, CDR2 YYREEE (reference sequence). CDR3 in DNA: TGTGCCAGCAGCTTGTCGGCTAGCGGGGGTTCAGATACGCAGTATTTT. Translating it yields CASSLSASGGSDTQYF.

The J gene is TRBJ2-7, the V gene TRBV6-1; 8 bases agree with TRBD1. CDR3 length: 14 amino acids. Germline V gives CDR1 MNHNS, CDR2 SASEGT. The V and J ends lost 3 bases and 5 bases, in that order; junction bases with no gene match: 6. DNA for the CDR3: TGTGCCAGCAGTGAGGACAGGGTCTCAGACGAGCAGTACTTC. Translation: CASSEDRVSDEQYF.

The gene calls are TRBV5-6 and TRBJ2-3; TRBD2 matches at 11 bases. J gave up 0 bases and V 1 base, and 7 bases lay outside the gene matches. CDR3 length: 18 amino acids. The germline CDR1 and CDR2 sequences are SGHDT and YYEEEE. DNA for the CDR3: TGTGCCAGCAGCTTGATACTAGCGGGGGCCCTCAGCACAGATACGCAGTATTTT. Translated, it gives CASSLILAGALSTDTQYF.

The rearrangement uses TRBV30 and TRBJ1-2; D is ambiguous. Per the germline V gene, CDR1 is GTSNPN and CDR2 is SVGIG (reference sequence). The CDR3 has 14 amino acids. Trimming stripped 0 bases from V and 0 bases from J, with 8 bases between. In DNA form, the CDR3 reads TGTGCCTGGAGTGTCGCAAACTCTAACTATGGCTACACCTTC. It yields the protein CAWSVANSNYGYTF.

The rearrangement uses TRBV28 and TRBJ2-7, with TRBD2 matching 7 bases. Per germline, CDR1 MDHEN and CDR2 SYDVKM. The CDR3 has 14 amino acids. Trimming took 6 bases from V and 0 from J; bases not matched to a gene: 5. CDR3 sequence reads: CASRLGGSSYEQYF. In DNA form, the CDR3 reads TGTGCCAGCAGGCTCGGGGGGAGCTCCTACGAGCAGTACTTC.

This chain connects TRBV25-1 to TRBJ1-4; D not resolved. Looked up from germline, CDR1 is MGHDK and CDR2 is SYGVNS. V lost 4 bases and J lost 7, with 10 bases in between. CDR3 length: 13 amino acids. CDR3 bases: TGTGCCAGCAGTGCCAGGCTCTTTGAAAAACTGTTTTTT. Its protein product is CASSARLFEKLFF.